The T cell receptor (beta chain) under discussion was sequenced for a study of beta chain features in type 1 diabetes. Study conclusions and caveats: A moderate, significant TCRB CDR3 shortening appeared in type 1 diabetes across four CD4+ subsets. For patients, the naive, central memory and Treg TCRB repertoires appeared more alike than for healthy donors. There was no resolution here of whether HLA type influences TCRB rearrangement.

Sorting with CD45RO/CCR7/CD25/CD127/CD95/CD27 yielded naive, central memory, regulatory and stem-like memory CD4+ cells. Concerning this clone: Its antigen remains unknown. Other nucleotide sequences from this sample produce the same CDR3.

Investigators reverse transcribed all isolated RNA, so they sequenced expressed TCRB transcripts. Clones were read by immunoSEQ multiplex PCR, and TCRdb kept only the in-frame ones, dropping some. The sample lists some 290,000 clones; 24% were seen once. Germline V CDR1 and CDR2: MGHRA, YSYEKL. The CDR3 runs 14 residues. Trimming cost V 1 base and J 2 bases, with 8 bases left between them. The sequenced material came from naive CD4+ T cells from blood. The clonotype comes from a woman in her thirties with type 1 diabetes. V usage is TRBV4-1 and J usage is TRBJ1-2; D unclear. Here the CDR3 reads CASSQVGRNYGYTF. CDR3 DNA: TGCGCCAGCAGCCAAGTAGGGAGAAACTATGGCTACACCTTC.